A selection of T cell receptor beta chains follows, all from one sample in a study of T cell responses to AZD1222 COVID-19 vaccine. TCRdb's table, derived via immunoSEQ multiplex PCR, lists solely in-frame clones and lacks some. In the table there are 130,000 or so clones, 91% of which are singletons. Sequencing used peripheral blood, obtained 28 days after the second AZD1222 dose. The receptors originated from an adult who received the AZD1222 COVID-19 vaccine. The CDR3 runs from the conserved cysteine through the conserved F or W. The D gene is left open where the match is weak. Where a row states a size, it is once, few, many or the class of an expanded clone; other rows omit it.

D gene	V gene	J gene	clone size	CDR3 DNA	CDR3 protein
.	TRBV5-4	TRBJ1-6	.	TGTGCCAGCAGTCGGGAGGGCCGTTATTCACCCCTCCACTTT	CASSREGRYSPLHF
.	TRBV6-4	TRBJ2-3	.	TGTGCCAGCCGACGGGACATCTCCACAGATACGCAGTATTTT	CASRRDISTDTQYF
TRBD2	TRBV24-1	TRBJ2-3	.	TGTGCCACCAGCTTAGCGGGACGCACAGATACGCAGTATTTT	CATSLAGRTDTQYF
TRBD1	TRBV5-4	TRBJ2-1	once	TGTGCCAGCAGCCGGGCAATAGGACAGGGAAACAATGAGCAGTTCTTC	CASSRAIGQGNNEQFF
.	TRBV7-9	TRBJ1-5	once	TGTGCCAGCAGCTTCGGATTAGAGGGGCCCCAGCATTTT	CASSFGLEGPQHF
.	TRBV2	TRBJ2-6	.	TGTGCCAGCAGTGGAGGGAAGGTCGATGGGGCCAACGTCCTGACTTTC	CASSGGKVDGANVLTF
.	TRBV7-2	TRBJ2-1	.	TGTGCCAGCAGGCTGGCCGGCGGAGGCTCCTACAATGAGCAGTTCTTC	CASRLAGGGSYNEQFF
.	TRBV3-1/TRBV3-2	TRBJ1-2	.	TGTGCCAGCAGCCCCCCGCTCCGGGGGGCCTATGGCTACACCTTC	CASSPPLRGAYGYTF
.	TRBV10-3	TRBJ2-2	.	TGTGCCATCAGTGGCGTGGGGTACACCGGGGAGCTGTTTTTT	CAISGVGYTGELFF
TRBD1	TRBV30	TRBJ1-1	.	TGTGCCTGGGGAACAGGGGGTTACACTGAAGCTTTCTTT	CAWGTGGYTEAFF
.	TRBV7-9	TRBJ1-4	.	TGTGCCACCACCATAGAGGGGGTTGGTGAAAAACTGTTTTTT	CATTIEGVGEKLFF
.	TRBV28	TRBJ1-1	.	TGTGCCAGCAGTTTATTCATGGGGAACACTGAAGCTTTCTTT	CASSLFMGNTEAFF
.	TRBV4-3	TRBJ1-1	.	TGCGCCAGCAGCCAAGATAGGAACTGGCAGGGCGGGAACACTGAAGCTTTCTTT	CASSQDRNWQGGNTEAFF
.	TRBV4-3	TRBJ2-3	.	TGCGCCAGCAGCCCGGGGACTAGCACAGATACGCAGTATTTT	CASSPGTSTDTQYF